Detailed here is one TCR beta chain. As yet, its antigen is unknown. This specimen comes from a study of CD8+ T cells in alopecia areata. Study outcomes and limitations: Alopecia totalis/universalis scalp especially showed more expanded CD8+ clones than normal scalp.

Extracted RNA was reverse transcribed, and the resulting cDNA served as sequencing template. Only in-frame clones appear in the TCRdb table, and some are missing; sequencing was by immunoSEQ multiplex PCR. The sample includes just over 20,000 clones, roughly two thirds of them seen just once. Four or five patients' CD4+ populations were sorted into CD25+CD127- cells. In alopecia areata patients, both lesional scalp punch biopsies and peripheral blood were collected. The sequence derives from a human donor with alopecia areata. Sequencing input: CD4+ Tregs sorted from blood.

The CDR3 DNA reads TGTGCCAGCAGTTACGAAGGGGCCGCTGAAGCTTTCTTT. Amino acids: CASSYEGAAEAFF. The chain recombines TRBV6-6 with TRBJ1-1; a possible D gene is TRBD1 (5 bases). The germline V gene encodes CDR1 MNHNY and CDR2 SVGAGI (reference sequence). V was clipped by 2 bases and J by 6 bases, with 10 bases between them. This CDR3 has 13 amino acids.